Sequencing of this T cell receptor beta chain was carried out in a study of neurological immune-mediated disorders. Overall study: There were around 34 multiple sclerosis patients; 31 were relapsing-remitting and 3 were secondary progressive.

This clonotype was observed many times. Its antigen is not identified. Study-wide results and limits: When repertoires were grouped phylogenetically, those of 18 of 34 multiple sclerosis patients fell into one related-CDR3 cluster, a possible signature. HTLV-1-associated myelopathy had the most TCR clonal expansion, while multiple sclerosis had the least, a level that fell below healthy controls.

There are 15 residues in the CDR3. Germline loops: CDR1 SGHRS, CDR2 YFSETQ. The V and J ends lost 2 bases and 1 base respectively, with 10 bases between them. The cDNA came from 5'RACE with 10-nucleotide random UMIs. TCRdb ran MiXCR on the 5' RACE reads and lists one entry per CDR3 protein. The sample carries around 46,000 distinct CDR3 sequences, about 1.8% recorded once. Sequences were obtained from PBMCs. This receptor was obtained from a woman aged 40 to 50 with multiple sclerosis. The chain has TRBV5-1 and TRBJ1-5; D might be TRBD1 (6 bases). CDR3 in DNA: TGCGCCAGCAGCTTTGACGGACAGAGCAATCAGCCCCAGCATTTT. This encodes CASSFDGQSNQPQHF.